These 20 T cell receptor beta chains share one sample of origin, sequenced in a study of human T cells and chemical hapten exposure. Time point described: patch test 2, 6 weeks after DPC sensitization. Sample treatment: therapeutic diphenylcyclopropenone sensitization with weekly scalp DPC. TCRdb processed the RACE reads anew with MiXCR; each CDR3 protein has one entry. The sample holds 360,000 or so distinct CDR3 sequences, roughly 6% seen once. Sequencing was performed on whole blood, taken in connection with sensitization to the hapten diphenylcyclopropenone (DPC). The receptors shown here come from a woman aged 18-29 years with alopecia areata. Some clones in this sample may be carry-over from other donors' samples.

There are a few counts of this clonotype. J is TRBJ1-5 and V is TRBV5-1, with D unclear. Germline lookup yields CDR1 SGHRS and CDR2 YFSETQ. This CDR3 region has 13 residues. V was shortened by 4 bases and J by 7 bases, with 12 bases between the two germline ends. The CDR3, as DNA: TGCGCCAGCAGCACGGACCCCGCCCAGCCCCAGCATTTT. Its translation is CASSTDPAQPQHF.

The chain links TRBV27 to TRBJ1-4; 8 bases are a match to TRBD1. The CDR3 is 16 amino acids. J gave up 5 bases and V 6 bases, and 11 bases lay outside the gene matches. In germline, CDR1 is MNHEY, CDR2 SMNVEV (reference sequence). CDR3 loop: CASSRTGMGLNEKLFF. CDR3 nucleotide sequence: TGTGCCAGCAGCAGGACAGGGATGGGTTTGAATGAAAAACTGTTTTTT.

The genes are TRBV5-1 and TRBJ2-1; D not resolved. CDR1 and CDR2 (germline): SGHRS, YFSETQ. The CDR3 is 13 residues long. V lost 0 bases and J 8 bases, leaving 9 bases between the germline ends. CDR3 amino acids: CASSLERADEQFF. Written as DNA, the CDR3 is TGCGCCAGCAGCTTGGAAAGGGCGGATGAGCAGTTCTTC.

This clonotype showed up many times. This chain connects TRBV5-1 to TRBJ1-4; D ambiguous. This CDR3 is built from 16 residues. CDR1 SGHRS and CDR2 YFSETQ come from the germline V gene. Trimming took off 1 base at V and 8 bases at J, with 18 bases between the two ends. CDR3 protein: CASSLLRPSSGEKLFF. The CDR3, as DNA: TGCGCCAGCAGCTTGCTTCGGCCTTCCAGTGGGGAAAAACTGTTTTTT.

This clonotype occurred a few times. The chain recombines TRBV24-1 with TRBJ1-5; no definite D call. Per the germline V gene, CDR1 is KGHDR and CDR2 is SFDVKD. CDR3 length: 12 residues. Trimming shortened V by 3 bases and J by 4 bases, and 3 bases separated the two germline ends. The CDR3 protein is CATSDRNQPQHF. In DNA form, the CDR3 reads TGTGCCACCAGTGATCGTAATCAGCCCCAGCATTTT.

The chain employs TRBV6-2 or TRBV6-3 and TRBJ1-1; TRBD1 matches 7 bases. CDR3 length equals 17 residues. Germline V gene sequence: CDR1 MNHEY, CDR2 SVGEGT. V was clipped by 4 bases and J by 1 base; unmatched bases: 12. DNA of the CDR3: TGTGCCAGCAGTTGGAGCAGCGAGGGGGCTTGGAACACTGAAGCTTTCTTT. It encodes CASSWSSEGAWNTEAFF.

This clonotype was counted many times. The chain recombines TRBV20-1 with TRBJ1-6, with TRBD1 matching 7 bases. With V trimmed by 5 bases and J by 2 bases, 18 bases remained unmatched. Germline CDR1 DFQATT, CDR2 SNEGSKA (reference sequence). The CDR3 extends over 19 amino acids. The DNA of the CDR3 is TGCAGTGCTGGGGATGCCTTGGGACAGCCCTACCCCTATAATTCACCCCTCCACTTT. Protein: CSAGDALGQPYPYNSPLHF.

At least ten counts were recorded for this clonotype. This chain joins TRBV7-2 and TRBJ2-3, with 9 bases lining up with TRBD1. The CDR3 has 15 residues. CDR1 and CDR2 (germline): SGHTA, FQGNSA. The trim removed 5 bases at V and 4 bases at J, leaving 7 bases unmatched. CDR3 coding DNA: TGTGCCAGCAGCCTACAGGGGGCTATTGCAGATACGCAGTATTTT. It yields the protein CASSLQGAIADTQYF.

This clonotype occurred many times. In DNA form, the CDR3 reads TGTGCCAGCAGGGGGACTAAAAACATTCAGTACTTC. As protein: CASRGTKNIQYF. This chain uses TRBV2 with TRBJ2-4, with D perhaps matching TRBD2 (6 bases). CDR3 size: 12 residues. Trimming shortened V by 6 bases and J by 4 bases, and 7 bases separated the two germline ends. Germline V lookup: CDR1 SNHLY, CDR2 FYNNEI.

The J gene is TRBJ2-3, the V gene TRBV6-2 or TRBV6-3, with 8 nucleotides matching TRBD1. The CDR3 has 14 amino acids. Trimming at V came to 7 bases and at J to 1 base, leaving 4 bases not matched to a gene. Germline CDR1 reads MNHEY; CDR2 reads SVGEGT. The CDR3 nucleotides are TGTGCCAGCACCGAGGACAGGGGCACAGATACGCAGTATTTT. It is translated as CASTEDRGTDTQYF.

The chain joins TRBV12-3 or TRBV12-4 to TRBJ2-2; possible D gene TRBD2, 6 bases. The CDR3 spans 15 residues. V lost 6 bases and J lost 2, with 13 bases in between. This CDR3 reads CASSPQGLNTGELFF. DNA of the CDR3: TGTGCCAGCAGCCCTCAGGGACTCAACACCGGGGAGCTGTTTTTT.

V is TRBV10-3 and J is TRBJ2-6; 8 nucleotides align to TRBD1. The V gene end was trimmed by 10 bases and the J gene end by 3 bases; junction bases not matched to a gene: 11. Germline assignment: CDR1 ENHRY and CDR2 SYGVKD. The CDR3 has 16 residues. The DNA for the CDR3 is TGTGCCACCGACAGGGGCGAAAATTTTGGGGCCAACGTCCTGACTTTC. Translating it yields CATDRGENFGANVLTF.

The gene calls are TRBV5-4 and TRBJ1-6; 7 nucleotides align to TRBD1. The CDR3 totals 16 residues. Losses at the gene ends were 1 base for V and 10 bases for J; bases not matched to a gene: 11. Germline CDR1 SGHNT, CDR2 YYREEE (reference sequence). The CDR3 nucleotides are TGTGCCAGCAGCTTGCCCCCTACAGGGGAACGCTCACCCCTCCACTTT. This codes for CASSLPPTGERSPLHF. Based on the CDR3 plus reference TRBV5-4 and TRBJ1-6, the full variable domain is ETGVTQSPTHLIKTRGQQVTLRCSSQSGHNTVSWYQQALGQGPQFIFQYYREEENGRGNFPPRFSGLQFPNYSSELNVNALELDDSALYLCASSLPPTGERSPLHFGNGTRLTVT.

The rearrangement links TRBV12-3 or TRBV12-4 to TRBJ1-4; D is undetermined. Trimming shortened V by 3 bases and J by 0 bases, and 5 bases separated the two germline ends. The CDR3 contains 14 residues. The CDR3 here is CASSLSPTNEKLFF. CDR3 bases: TGTGCCAGCAGTTTGTCCCCAACTAATGAAAAACTGTTTTTT.

The J gene is TRBJ2-7, the V gene TRBV10-3; unclear D gene. This CDR3 contains 15 residues. Germline V lookup: CDR1 ENHRY, CDR2 SYGVKD. With 0 bases removed from V and 2 bases from J, the gap between germline ends came to 11 bases. The CDR3 DNA reads as TGTGCCATCAGTGAGTCAGATCCCGGCCCCTACGAGCAGTACTTC. It encodes CAISESDPGPYEQYF.

The V gene is TRBV7-2, the J gene TRBJ2-5, with D uncertain. V shed 3 bases and J shed 5 bases, with 7 bases lying between them. Germline V CDR1 and CDR2: SGHTA, FQGNSA. The CDR3 consists of 12 residues. The CDR3 sequence is CASSFLGETQYF. CDR3 nucleotide sequence: TGTGCCAGCAGCTTTCTGGGGGAGACCCAGTACTTC. Together with reference TRBV7-2 and TRBJ2-5, the CDR3 gives the full variable domain: GAGVSQSPSNKVTEKGKDVELRCDPISGHTALYWYRQSLGQGLEFLIYFQGNSAPDKSGLPSDRFSAERTGGSVSTLTIQRTQQEDSAVYLCASSFLGETQYFGPGTRLLVL.

The J gene is TRBJ1-2, the V gene TRBV4-2, with TRBD1 as a possible D gene (6 bases). V shed 0 bases and J shed 4 bases, with 12 bases lying between them. CDR1 LGHNA and CDR2 YNFKEQ come from the germline V gene. This CDR3 spans 15 amino acids. CDR3 region: CASSQDLDSPYGYTF. CDR3 DNA sequence: TGTGCCAGCAGCCAAGACCTGGACAGTCCCTATGGCTACACCTTC.

The sample holds a few counts of this clonotype. The chain carries TRBV27 and TRBJ2-1; no clear D gene. CDR3 size: 15 residues. Trimming removed 4 bases from V and 3 bases from J, with 13 bases in between. The V gene's germline CDR1 is MNHEY and CDR2 SMNVEV (reference sequence). Written as DNA, the CDR3 is TGTGCCAGCAGTTCCGGCCCCTCGCTCTACAATGAGCAGTTCTTC. It translates to CASSSGPSLYNEQFF.

This chain joins TRBV29-1 and TRBJ1-3; unclear D gene. Germline-derived CDR1 and CDR2 are SQVTM and ANQGSEA. The CDR3 spans 12 residues. The V end lost 3 bases, the J end lost 5 bases, and 8 bases lay between the germline ends. The DNA for the CDR3 is TGCAGCGTTGAGGGCAGCAGAAACACCATATATTTT. This sequence encodes CSVEGSRNTIYF. The entire variable domain, with the rest obtained from reference TRBV29-1 and TRBJ1-3, is as follows: SAVISQKPSRDICQRGTSLTIQCQVDSQVTMMFWYRQQPGQSLTLIATANQGSEATYESGFVIDKFPISRPNLTFSTLTVSNMSPEDSSIYLCSVEGSRNTIYFGEGSWLTVV.

In this sample, this clonotype turned up many times. The V and J genes are TRBV28 and TRBJ2-1; 8 bases agree with TRBD2. This CDR3 contains 15 residues. The V segment lost 5 bases and the J segment 10 bases; nucleotides outside the gene matches: 13. Per the germline V gene, CDR1 is MDHEN and CDR2 is SYDVKM. CDR3 sequence reads: CASSPPGLGGREQFF. The CDR3 coding sequence is TGTGCCAGCAGTCCGCCGGGACTAGGAGGCCGGGAGCAGTTCTTC.